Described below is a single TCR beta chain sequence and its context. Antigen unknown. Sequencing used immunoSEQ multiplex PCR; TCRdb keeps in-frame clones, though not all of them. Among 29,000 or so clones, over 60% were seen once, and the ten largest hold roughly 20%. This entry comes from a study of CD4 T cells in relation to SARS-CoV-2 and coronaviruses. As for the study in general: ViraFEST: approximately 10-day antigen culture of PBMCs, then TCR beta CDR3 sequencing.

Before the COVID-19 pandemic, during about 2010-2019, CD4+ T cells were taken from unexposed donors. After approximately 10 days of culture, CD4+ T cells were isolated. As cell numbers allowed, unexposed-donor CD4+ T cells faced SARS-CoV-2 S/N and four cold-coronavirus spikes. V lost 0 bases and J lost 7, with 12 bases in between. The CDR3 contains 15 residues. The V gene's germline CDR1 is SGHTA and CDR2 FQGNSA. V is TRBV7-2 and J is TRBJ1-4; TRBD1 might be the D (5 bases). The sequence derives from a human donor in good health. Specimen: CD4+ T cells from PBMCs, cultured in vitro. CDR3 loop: CASSLAFGGGEKLFF. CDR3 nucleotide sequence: TGTGCCAGCAGCTTAGCTTTCGGGGGTGGTGAAAAACTGTTTTTT.